The clone carrying this TCR beta chain has more than one count but fewer than ten. Original data processing: Cell counts per sample came from amplifying reference gene primers. Produced via immunoSEQ multiplex PCR; TCRdb's table is partial and in-frame only. V and J calls and clone size follow that table, whereas D and trimming were derived from the DNA. This table has tens of thousands of clones, 88% appearing once. The record originates from a study of blood T cell repertoires in COVID-19. Study details: Samples taken during acute and convalescent COVID-19 were collected in the United States, Italy and Spain. From T cells, B-cell-depleted T cells, or PBMCs came the material, which was cDNA or gDNA.

Germline lookup yields CDR1 SGHRS and CDR2 YFSETQ. Losses at the gene ends were 7 bases for V and 0 bases for J; bases not matched to a gene: 3. CDR3 length: 14 amino acids. The chain recombines TRBV5-1 with TRBJ2-2; 7 nucleotides agree with TRBD2. This clonotype was sampled from a man between 65 and 85 years old with acute or convalescent COVID-19. The sequencing input was peripheral blood. The CDR3 is CASGRETNTGELFF. For the CDR3, the DNA is TGCGCCAGCGGGAGGGAAACGAACACCGGGGAGCTGTTTTTT. The variable domain in full, with the rest retrieved from reference TRBV5-1 and TRBJ2-2, is KAGVTQTPRYLIKTRGQQVTLSCSPISGHRSVSWYQQTPGQGLQFLFEYFSETQRNKGNFPGRFSGRQFSNSRSEMNVSTLELGDSALYLCASGRETNTGELFFGEGSRLTVL.